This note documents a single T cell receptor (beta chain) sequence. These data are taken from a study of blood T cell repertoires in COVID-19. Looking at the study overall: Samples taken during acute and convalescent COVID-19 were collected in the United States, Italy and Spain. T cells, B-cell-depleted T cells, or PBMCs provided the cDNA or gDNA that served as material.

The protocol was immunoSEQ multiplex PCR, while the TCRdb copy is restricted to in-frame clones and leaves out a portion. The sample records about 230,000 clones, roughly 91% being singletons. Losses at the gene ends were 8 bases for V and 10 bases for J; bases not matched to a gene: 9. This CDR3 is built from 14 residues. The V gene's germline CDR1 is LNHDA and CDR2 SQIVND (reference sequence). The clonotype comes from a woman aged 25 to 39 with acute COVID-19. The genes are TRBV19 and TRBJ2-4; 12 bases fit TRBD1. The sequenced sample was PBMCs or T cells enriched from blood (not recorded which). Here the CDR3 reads CASSPGQGAWIQYF. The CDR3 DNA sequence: TGTGCCAGTTCCCCGGGACAGGGGGCATGGATTCAGTACTTC.